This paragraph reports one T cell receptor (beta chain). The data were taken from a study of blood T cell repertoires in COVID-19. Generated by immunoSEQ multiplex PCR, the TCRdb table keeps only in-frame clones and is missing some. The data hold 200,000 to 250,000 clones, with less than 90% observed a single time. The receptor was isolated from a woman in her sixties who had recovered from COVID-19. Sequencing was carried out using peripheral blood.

The CDR3 nucleotides are TGTGCCAGCAGTTACGTGAGCAGGGATAATTCACCCCTCCACTTT. It codes for CASSYVSRDNSPLHF. The rearrangement joins TRBV6-5 to TRBJ1-6, with a weak D call TRBD1 (5 bases). This CDR3 spans 15 amino acids. Deletions cut 2 bases from V and 5 bases from J, with 10 bases between. CDR1 MNHEY and CDR2 SVGAGI come from the germline V gene.